Below, one TCR beta chain is given with its context. Which antigen it targets is not known. No base quality information exists; no much larger clone differs at one position. TCR CDR3 regions were amplified from genomic DNA by multiplex PCR using the deep immunoSEQ assay. Genomic DNA extracted from each cell subset was distributed evenly over all wells of several immunoSEQ 96-well plates, and each plate served as one replicate. For unsorted PBMC, 250 to 300 ng genomic DNA, equal to around 30,000 T cell genomes, was loaded into each replicate PCR. Genomic DNA from unsorted PBMC was sequenced over ten immunoSEQ deep assay plates. The purified libraries were quantified using a Qubit 3.0 fluorometer, sized with a Bioanalyzer 2100, and then quantified again using the KAPA Library Quantification kit. Every immunoSEQ 96-well plate was sequenced on a dedicated single-read 150-cycle Illumina NextSeq 550 flow cell. Per the source publication's procedure: The immunoSEQ output contained only junctional sequences without quality scores, so filtering could not match that applied to full-length reads. To assign V/J genes and CDR3, sequences were annotated using PyIR, a Python wrapper for IgBLAST v1.9, with IMGT germline references. Reads with weak V/J assignments (E-value above 1e-6), missing CDR3, stop codons, out-of-frame junctions, or ambiguous translated residues were removed. A V3J clonotype was defined by an identical inferred V gene, J gene, and CDR3 amino acid sequence. The percentage overlap between two repertoires was calculated by dividing the number of shared unique clonotypes by the size of the smaller repertoire. RTK rarefaction, the Chao1 estimator, and Recon v2.1 estimates of unobserved clonotypes were used to assess repertoire richness. TCRdb's version of the immuneACCESS table is confined to in-frame rearrangements and falls short of the full clone set. An unresolved V gene accounts for under half of the shortfall where checked; the remainder is of unknown origin. The V and J calls and clone size were taken over from that table, and D and trimming were inferred from the DNA. The sample table contains 550,000 to 600,000 clones; only one count was recorded for around 80% of them. The biggest ten clones account for 12% of the sample.

The data originate from a study of shared clonotypes between healthy human individuals (dated by TCRdb to the early 2020s). Study-level background: A couple of women and a few men aged 18 to 49 years were included in the cohort. To estimate repertoire size and how much clonotypes are shared between individuals, the study performed deep sequencing of blood TCR repertoires from about five healthy adults. Libraries were prepared and TCR repertoires were sequenced by different laboratories using diverse techniques, in order to increase sequencing depth and limit assay-specific biases. Each donor's leukapheresis produced roughly between roughly 0.85 and 9.5 billion PBMCs.

The donors were healthy, HIV-negative adults who had no recently reported acute infections or vaccinations. Only Caucasian adults living in Nashville, Tennessee, USA were represented among the donors. For unsorted samples, roughly 86 million PBMCs were counted and genomic DNA was extracted with the QIAamp DNA Blood Mini kit. Blood was obtained by leukapheresis, after which PBMCs were separated by Ficoll-Histopaque density gradient centrifugation and cryopreserved in liquid nitrogen vapor phase. The paper's findings and limits, for the study overall: Pairwise subsampling led to the expectation that sequencing depth would affect the degree of clonotype sharing among donors. Sampling was restricted to blood, and TCR repertoires in tissue are likely to differ from TCR repertoires in blood. Because the study included a small number of donors, the genetic and exposure-history diversity represented was limited.

Based on the germline V gene, the CDR1 and CDR2 sequences are KGHSH and LQKENI. The V and J ends are trimmed by 5 bases and 7 bases, leaving 12 bases between them. From the cysteine through the phenylalanine, the CDR3 covers 13 amino acids. Only the CDR3 part of the read is kept: 39 bases, read in frame from the first base. This chain joins TRBV18 to TRBJ1-5, and perhaps TRBD1 as D gene, on 6 matching bases. Material for sequencing was PBMCs. The source of this sequence is a woman in her 40s in good health. Some clones in this sample may be carry-over from other donors' samples. In nucleotide form, the sequence is TGTGCCAGCTCAGAACAGGGTTGGCAGCCCCAGCATTTT. Its coded protein is CASSEQGWQPQHF.